The 18 T cell receptor beta chains below come from one sample, sequenced in a study of blood T cell repertoires in COVID-19. Libraries were prepared by immunoSEQ multiplex PCR; TCRdb keeps only in-frame clonotypes and omits some of them. This table has about 520,000 clones, approximately 85% appearing once. The material sequenced was peripheral blood. The receptors derive from a human donor in a cohort sampled during active COVID-19.

In the case of this clone: A much larger clone lies a single base off, so this may be a read error. V gene TRBV14 combines with J gene TRBJ2-1, with 8 positions matching TRBD1. The CDR3 consists of 14 residues. Per germline, CDR1 SGHDN and CDR2 FVKESK. The V segment lost 2 bases and the J segment 5 bases; nucleotides outside the gene matches: 2. CDR3 DNA sequence: TGTGCCAGCAGCCAATGGACAGGGAACAATGAGCAGTTCTTC. It specifies CASSQWTGNNEQFF. Drawing the rest from reference TRBV14 and TRBJ2-1, the complete variable domain is EAGVTQFPSHSVIEKGQTVTLRCDPISGHDNLYWYRRVMGKEIKFLLHFVKESKQDESGMPNNRFLAERTGGTYSTLKVQPAELEDSGVYFCASSQWTGNNEQFFGPGTRLTVL.

The V gene is TRBV6-5, the J gene TRBJ2-7; D may be TRBD2 (5 bases). Trimming removed 6 bases at V and 9 bases at J, with 15 bases between. Germline CDR1 and CDR2: MNHEY and SVGAGI. CDR3 length: 12 residues. Written as DNA, the CDR3 is TGTGCCAGCAGGTCAACGGCCGCGGGGCAGTACTTC. Translating it yields CASRSTAAGQYF.

The rearrangement links TRBV21-1 to TRBJ2-7; the table's D call of TRBD2 was not tested on the DNA. TRBV21-1 is described as a pseudogene. CDR3 size: 15 residues. DNA for the CDR3: TGTGCCAGCAGCAAAAAGCGGGAGGGCCTCTACGAGCAGTACTTC. Protein sequence: CASSKKREGLYEQYF.

The V gene is TRBV5-1, the J gene TRBJ2-6; D gene unclear. This CDR3 comprises 13 residues. CDR1 is SGHRS and CDR2 is YFSETQ in the germline V gene. Between the trimmed V and J ends, which lost 4 bases and 4 bases, there was a span of 6 bases. CDR3: CASSPLGANVLTF. The CDR3 nucleotides are TGCGCCAGCAGCCCCCTAGGGGCCAACGTCCTGACTTTC.

The V gene is TRBV3-1 (or the pseudogene TRBV3-2), the J gene TRBJ2-1; 9 nucleotides line up with TRBD1. This CDR3 is 16 amino acids long. Germline CDR1 and CDR2: LGHDT and YNNKEL (reference sequence). Germline trimming cut 2 bases from V and 3 bases from J; bases unmatched to any gene: 5. The CDR3 nucleotides read TGTGCCAGCAGCCAACCCGGGACAGGGCGCTACAATGAGCAGTTCTTC. Protein: CASSQPGTGRYNEQFF.

V is TRBV29-1 and J is TRBJ1-3; perhaps TRBD1 as D (6 bases). Germline CDR1 is SQVTM and CDR2 is ANQGSEA. The CDR3 totals 14 residues. V was pared by 3 bases and J by 2 bases, with 11 bases between. Here the CDR3 DNA reads TGCAGCGTTGAGGGCTGGGGGCCTGGAAACACCATATATTTT. It is translated as CSVEGWGPGNTIYF.

J is TRBJ2-3 and V is TRBV4-1, with 10 bases identical to TRBD2. Germline CDR1 MGHRA, CDR2 YSYEKL. CDR3 length equals 16 residues. The ends lost 4 bases at V and 6 bases at J; junction bases unmatched: 10. CDR3 sequence (DNA): TGCGCCAGCAGCCCCGGAAGCGGGAGGGCTTCGGATACGCAGTATTTT. This sequence encodes CASSPGSGRASDTQYF.

The chain employs TRBV6-5 and TRBJ1-1; D unresolved. CDR1 is MNHEY, CDR2 SVGAGI, per germline. Trimming took 7 bases from V and 1 from J, leaving 16 bases between them. The CDR3 totals 15 residues. The CDR3: CASTSHMLSNTEAFF. The CDR3 DNA follows: TGTGCCAGCACCTCCCATATGCTATCGAACACTGAAGCTTTCTTT.

The chain is built from TRBV18 and TRBJ2-2; D gene uncertain. CDR1 KGHSH and CDR2 LQKENI come from the germline V gene. Trimming pared 3 bases from V and 7 bases from J, leaving 9 bases between. The CDR3 is 13 residues long. The CDR3 sequence is CASSPPLLGELFF. The CDR3 DNA reads as TGTGCCAGCTCACCTCCCCTTCTCGGGGAGCTGTTTTTT.

The V and J genes are TRBV28 and TRBJ2-5; TRBD1 aligns across 8 bases. V trimming: 2 bases; J trimming: 5 bases; junction bases outside the gene matches: 7. This CDR3 has 15 amino acids. Germline V lookup: CDR1 MDHEN, CDR2 SYDVKM. The CDR3 sequence is CASSLRTGYGETQYF. CDR3 coding DNA: TGTGCCAGCAGTTTAAGGACAGGGTATGGGGAGACCCAGTACTTC.

This clone was seen once. The chain couples TRBV6-5 to TRBJ2-7; the D gene is possibly TRBD2 (6 bases). CDR1 and CDR2 from the germline V gene are MNHEY and SVGAGI. The CDR3 loop spans 14 amino acids. Trimming cost V 2 bases and J 6 bases, with 14 bases left between them. For the CDR3, the DNA is TGTGCCAGCAGTTACGGGGGAACAGCGGGCGAGCAGTACTTC. Translating gives CASSYGGTAGEQYF.

The CDR3 loop reads CARGADTQYF. CDR3 DNA sequence: TGTGCCAGAGGGGCAGATACGCAGTATTTT. V usage is TRBV27 and J usage is TRBJ2-3; the D gene is possibly TRBD1 (5 bases). The CDR3 has 10 residues. The V and J ends lost 9 bases and 4 bases respectively, with 5 bases between them. CDR1 and CDR2 (germline): MNHEY, SMNVEV (reference sequence).

The chain combines TRBV12-3 or TRBV12-4 with TRBJ2-5; maybe TRBD2 (5 bases). V was clipped by 5 bases and J by 2 bases, with 9 bases between them. The CDR3 is 13 residues long. In DNA, the CDR3 is TGTGCCAGCAGTAGAGGGTGGCAAGAGACCCAGTACTTC. Its translation is CASSRGWQETQYF.

The genes are TRBV11-2 and TRBJ2-5, with a tentative D call TRBD1 (6 bases). The germline gives CDR1 SGHAT, CDR2 FQNNGV. V dropped 2 bases and J dropped 5 bases, with 15 bases sitting between them. The CDR3 is made up of 15 amino acids. CDR3 amino acids: CASSLRGSGLETQYF. In DNA, the CDR3 is TGTGCCAGCAGCTTAAGGGGGTCAGGGTTGGAGACCCAGTACTTC.

The gene calls are TRBV2 and TRBJ1-1; no reliable D call. The CDR3 contains 15 residues. V gave up 4 bases and J gave up 1 base, with 13 bases separating them. Germline-derived CDR1 and CDR2 are SNHLY and FYNNEI. CDR3 sequence (DNA): TGTGCCAGCAGTGTGGACTCATTCAAGAACACTGAAGCTTTCTTT. This encodes CASSVDSFKNTEAFF. The whole variable domain, filled in from reference TRBV2 and TRBJ1-1, reads EPEVTQTPSHQVTQMGQEVILRCVPISNHLYFYWYRQILGQKVEFLVSFYNNEISEKSEIFDDQFSVERPDGSNFTLKIRSTKLEDSAMYFCASSVDSFKNTEAFFGQGTRLTVV.

V usage is TRBV19 and J usage is TRBJ1-2; the match to TRBD1 covers 9 bases. Germline CDR1 is LNHDA and CDR2 is SQIVND (reference sequence). V trimming: 4 bases; J trimming: 6 bases; junction bases outside the gene matches: 6. CDR3 length equals 14 residues. CDR3 bases: TGTGCCAGTAGTACCCGCGGACAGGGGAATGGCTACACCTTC. It is translated as CASSTRGQGNGYTF.

The chain couples TRBV14 to TRBJ1-1; possibly TRBD1 for D (6 bases). The ends were cut back, 3 bases at V and 8 bases at J, with 19 bases in the middle. The CDR3 sequence is 15 residues long. CDR1 is SGHDN and CDR2 is FVKESK in the germline V gene. In DNA, the CDR3 is TGTGCCAGCAGCCAGTCAGGGGTAAAGGATGGAGAAGCTTTCTTT. It yields the protein CASSQSGVKDGEAFF.

V is TRBV5-6 and J is TRBJ2-7, with TRBD2 as a possible D gene (6 bases). Germline V gives CDR1 SGHDT, CDR2 YYEEEE. This CDR3 has 14 amino acids. V shed 4 bases and J shed 2 bases, with 13 bases lying between them. The CDR3 sequence is CASSPGVGTYEQYF. As DNA, the CDR3 is TGTGCCAGCAGCCCGGGGGTAGGTACCTACGAGCAGTACTTC.